These 18 T cell receptor beta chains were sequenced from one sample in a study of T cell responses to AZD1222 COVID-19 vaccine. Method: immunoSEQ multiplex PCR; TCRdb's copy keeps in-frame clones and lacks some. This sample has about 140,000 clones, with around 92% found just once. Here the sequenced sample was peripheral blood, taken on day 0 of AZD1222 vaccination. These receptors all stem from an adult in good health.

The chain uses TRBV18 and TRBJ1-3; tentative D call: TRBD1 (5 bases). Trimming took off 2 bases at V and 5 bases at J, with 16 bases between the two ends. This CDR3 comprises 16 residues. Germline V gene sequence: CDR1 KGHSH, CDR2 LQKENI. The CDR3 nucleotides read TGTGCCAGCTCACCAGCTCCGCTCAGGGATAGAAACACCATATATTTT. Translation gives CASSPAPLRDRNTIYF.

The rearrangement links TRBV7-6 to TRBJ2-7, with 8 bases fitting TRBD2. Germline loops: CDR1 SGHVS, CDR2 FNYEAQ. This CDR3 is built from 12 residues. V was pared by 5 bases and J by 7 bases, with 4 bases of the junction left unmatched. The CDR3 coding sequence is TGTGCCAGCAGCCTCGGGGGGGAGGAGCAGTACTTC. It codes for CASSLGGEEQYF.

The rearrangement uses TRBV29-1 and TRBJ1-2; a possible D gene is TRBD1 (6 bases). The CDR3 is made up of 12 amino acids. Germline V gene sequence: CDR1 SQVTM, CDR2 ANQGSEA. Trimming removed 6 bases from V and 4 bases from J, with 12 bases in between. The CDR3 coding sequence is TGCAGCGTCCCGGGGGGCAGCTATGGCTACACCTTC. It yields the protein CSVPGGSYGYTF.

This rearrangement joins TRBV5-4 to TRBJ2-3; D is undetermined. V was shortened by 0 bases and J by 1 base, with 12 bases between the two germline ends. The CDR3 loop spans 16 amino acids. Per germline, CDR1 SGHNT and CDR2 YYREEE (reference sequence). CDR3: CASSLGVGYGTDTQYF. CDR3 DNA: TGTGCCAGCAGCTTGGGGGTCGGGTATGGCACAGATACGCAGTATTTT. Full variable domain (remainder filled in from reference TRBV5-4 and TRBJ2-3): ETGVTQSPTHLIKTRGQQVTLRCSSQSGHNTVSWYQQALGQGPQFIFQYYREEENGRGNFPPRFSGLQFPNYSSELNVNALELDDSALYLCASSLGVGYGTDTQYFGPGTRLTVL.

The V gene is TRBV5-5, the J gene TRBJ1-4, with 7 bases lining up with TRBD1. This CDR3 comprises 17 residues. V shed 2 bases, J shed 5 bases, and the junction held 12 bases outside the gene matches. Germline CDR1 reads SGHKS; CDR2 reads YYEKEE (reference sequence). DNA of the CDR3: TGTGCCAGCAGCTTCAATACATACAGGGGCCGAAATGAAAAACTGTTTTTT. Amino acid sequence: CASSFNTYRGRNEKLFF.

DNA of the CDR3: TGTGCCAGCAGCGCCGGGGGTCAAAGGGGTCAGCCCCAGCATTTT. It is translated as CASSAGGQRGQPQHF. V usage is TRBV9 and J usage is TRBJ1-5, with a tentative D call TRBD1 (5 bases). The CDR3 has 15 amino acids. Per germline, CDR1 SGDLS and CDR2 YYNGEE. V was cut by 3 bases and J by 6 bases, with 16 bases left in between.

The chain is built from TRBV16 and TRBJ2-7; weak D call: TRBD1 (5 bases). V was cut by 2 bases and J by 1 base, with 6 bases left in between. The CDR3 runs 13 residues. Germline V CDR1 and CDR2: KGHSY, FQNENV. The DNA for the CDR3 is TGTGCCAGCAGCCAACAGGGATCCTACGAGCAGTACTTC. Its translation: CASSQQGSYEQYF.

The CDR3 sequence is CASSLGTSGSNTGELFF. The CDR3 DNA reads as TGTGCCAGCAGCCTTGGGACTAGCGGGTCGAACACCGGGGAGCTGTTTTTT. J is TRBJ2-2 and V is TRBV4-2; TRBD2 agrees at 12 bases. Germline V CDR1 and CDR2: LGHNA, YNFKEQ. CDR3 length equals 17 residues. With 4 bases clipped from V and 0 bases from J, the junction kept 3 bases outside the gene matches.

The gene calls are TRBV28 and TRBJ1-4, with TRBD1 matching 12 bases. V shed 3 bases and J 2 bases; nucleotides not matched to a gene: 4. Germline V lookup: CDR1 MDHEN, CDR2 SYDVKM. CDR3 length: 17 residues. CDR3 in amino acids: CASSFPGQGATNEKLFF. The CDR3 nucleotides are TGTGCCAGCAGTTTCCCGGGACAGGGGGCCACTAATGAAAAACTGTTTTTT.

The count of this clone is one. The V call is TRBV4-1, the J call TRBJ1-1, with 8 bases aligning to TRBD1. Per the germline V gene, CDR1 is MGHRA and CDR2 is YSYEKL. Trimming took 3 bases from V and 5 from J; bases not matched to a gene: 5. CDR3 length: 14 residues. CDR3 in DNA: TGCGCCAGCAGCCATAGGGACAGGAGGACTGAAGCTTTCTTT. Protein product: CASSHRDRRTEAFF.

J is TRBJ1-4 and V is TRBV4-1; D not resolved. The CDR3 length is 17 residues. Germline CDR1 reads MGHRA; CDR2 reads YSYEKL. Trimming removed 0 bases at V and 8 bases at J, with 19 bases between. This chain's CDR3 is CASSQEPDTVRGEKLFF. The CDR3 DNA sequence: TGCGCCAGCAGCCAAGAACCGGATACAGTCAGAGGGGAAAAACTGTTTTTT.

The chain links TRBV28 to TRBJ2-7, with a weak D call TRBD1 (6 bases). Trimming cost V 5 bases and J 6 bases, with 23 bases left between them. There are 16 residues in the CDR3. Per the germline V gene, CDR1 is MDHEN and CDR2 is SYDVKM. The CDR3 bases are TGTGCCAGCAGTCACCAACAGGGCATGTTGGGTCGCGAGCAGTACTTC. Encoded protein: CASSHQQGMLGREQYF. Looking up the rest from reference TRBV28 and TRBJ2-7 gives the full variable domain: DVKVTQSSRYLVKRTGEKVFLECVQDMDHENMFWYRQDPGLGLRLIYFSYDVKMKEKGDIPEGYSVSREKKERFSLILESASTNQTSMYLCASSHQQGMLGREQYFGPGTRLTVT.

This clone was counted between two and nine times. The genes are TRBV11-1 and TRBJ2-6; D might be TRBD1 or TRBD2, each matching 5 bases. The V end lost 5 bases, the J end lost 0 bases, and 11 bases lay between the germline ends. This CDR3 has 16 amino acids. CDR1 and CDR2 from the germline V gene are SGHAT and FQDESV (reference sequence). The CDR3 sequence is CASSTGRNSGANVLTF. Written as DNA, the CDR3 is TGTGCCAGCAGCACGGGACGTAACTCTGGGGCCAACGTCCTGACTTTC.

J is TRBJ1-5 and V is TRBV15; D possibly corresponds to TRBD1 (6 bases). The CDR3 is 16 residues long. The germline gives CDR1 LNHNV, CDR2 YYDKDF (reference sequence). Trimming took 0 bases from V and 2 from J, leaving 11 bases between them. CDR3 amino acids: CATSREQGWGNQPQHF. The DNA for the CDR3 is TGTGCCACCAGCAGAGAACAGGGATGGGGCAATCAGCCCCAGCATTTT. The whole variable domain, filled in from reference TRBV15 and TRBJ1-5, reads DAMVIQNPRYQVTQFGKPVTLSCSQTLNHNVMYWYQQKSSQAPKLLFHYYDKDFNNEADTPDNFQSRRPNTSFCFLDIRSPGLGDTAMYLCATSREQGWGNQPQHFGDGTRLSIL.

V gene TRBV28 combines with J gene TRBJ2-3; TRBD2 matches 9 bases. In germline, CDR1 is MDHEN, CDR2 SYDVKM. With 5 bases clipped from V and 4 bases from J, the junction kept 16 bases outside the gene matches. The CDR3 is 18 residues long. The CDR3 is CASSPAGVLAGPADTQYF. The CDR3 nucleotides are TGTGCCAGCAGTCCTGCAGGGGTTCTAGCGGGACCGGCAGATACGCAGTATTTT. Together with reference TRBV28 and TRBJ2-3, the CDR3 gives the full variable domain: DVKVTQSSRYLVKRTGEKVFLECVQDMDHENMFWYRQDPGLGLRLIYFSYDVKMKEKGDIPEGYSVSREKKERFSLILESASTNQTSMYLCASSPAGVLAGPADTQYFGPGTRLTVL.

J is TRBJ2-7 and V is TRBV9; no clear D. Trimming removed 2 bases from V and 6 bases from J, with 12 bases in between. The germline gives CDR1 SGDLS, CDR2 YYNGEE. The CDR3 spans 13 residues. CDR3 sequence (DNA): TGTGCCAGCAGCGTTGGGCTGCACCGCGAGCAGTACTTC. Amino acid sequence: CASSVGLHREQYF.

The J gene is TRBJ2-7, the V gene TRBV28; 9 positions match TRBD2. This CDR3 comprises 15 residues. From germline, CDR1 is MDHEN and CDR2 SYDVKM. Trimming took 3 bases from V and 3 from J; bases not matched to a gene: 6. In nucleotides, the CDR3 is TGTGCCAGCAGTTTGAAAGCGGGGGGCATCTACGAGCAGTACTTC. Amino acid sequence: CASSLKAGGIYEQYF.

The chain uses TRBV4-1 and TRBJ2-7; 13 nucleotides match TRBD2. The CDR3 covers 15 residues. Germline loops: CDR1 MGHRA, CDR2 YSYEKL. The V gene end was trimmed by 6 bases and the J gene end by 6 bases; junction bases not matched to a gene: 8. CDR3 region: CASRQELAGGLEQYF. The DNA for the CDR3 is TGCGCCAGCAGACAGGAACTAGCGGGAGGGCTCGAGCAGTACTTC.